The 3 T cell receptor beta chains given below trace back to one sample, sequenced in a study of identical twins. TCRdb re-called the 5' RACE reads through MiXCR, storing one row per CDR3 protein. The data show hundreds of thousands of distinct CDR3 sequences, with 15% to 20% seen just once and around 13% held by the top ten. These data were also filed under a second study, of T cells expressing NK-cell markers.

The sequencing input was PBMCs. The receptors originated from a woman between 18 and 29 years old in good health.

On this clonotype itself: The CDR3 ends on some other residue instead of the conserved phenylalanine or tryptophan, so this is likely a read error. CDR3 nucleotides: TGTGCCAGCTTGGGGGGGCCGGGTGAGACCCAGTACATC. Its translation: CASLGGPGETQYI. This chain links TRBV12-3 or TRBV12-4 with TRBJ2-5; a possible D gene is TRBD2 (7 bases). This CDR3 comprises 13 residues. V gave up 8 bases and J gave up 5 bases, with 15 bases separating them.

The chain has TRBV7-2 and TRBJ2-7; possibly TRBD1 for D (5 bases). V shed 0 bases and J shed 3 bases, with 12 bases lying between them. Looked up from germline, CDR1 is SGHTA and CDR2 is FQGNSA. The CDR3 consists of 15 residues. The CDR3 DNA follows: TGTGCCAGCAGCTTAGCCCAAACAGGATACTACGAGCAGTACTTC. Its protein product is CASSLAQTGYYEQYF. Supplemented by reference TRBV7-2 and TRBJ2-7, the full variable domain reads GAGVSQSPSNKVTEKGKDVELRCDPISGHTALYWYRQSLGQGLEFLIYFQGNSAPDKSGLPSDRFSAERTGGSVSTLTIQRTQQEDSAVYLCASSLAQTGYYEQYFGPGTRLTVT.

The chain recombines TRBV29-1 with TRBJ2-7; 14 bases fit TRBD2. With V trimmed by 0 bases and J by 11 bases, 9 bases remained unmatched. The V gene's germline CDR1 is SQVTM and CDR2 ANQGSEA. The CDR3 totals 15 residues. The CDR3 sequence: CSVEDGTSGGPREYF. In DNA, the CDR3 is TGCAGCGTTGAAGACGGGACTAGCGGGGGCCCCCGGGAGTACTTC.